This T cell receptor beta chain was sequenced in a study of radiotherapy plus CTLA-4 blockade in lung cancer. The study, taken as a whole, reports: Blood saw expansion of tumor-derived TCR clones after radiotherapy plus ipilimumab.

Details on this clone: The antigen is unknown.

Focal radiation and CTLA-4 blockade (ipilimumab) were tested in chemo-refractory metastatic non-small-cell lung cancer patients. Method: immunoSEQ multiplex PCR; TCRdb's copy keeps in-frame clones and lacks some. Here the sample spans about 68,000 clones, roughly 85% being singletons. V lost 2 bases to trimming and J lost 5 bases; unmatched junction nucleotides: 10. This CDR3 contains 15 residues. Looked up from germline, CDR1 is SGHNT and CDR2 is YYREEE (reference sequence). The sample in question was peripheral blood, obtained from a patient treated with radiotherapy plus ipilimumab. This chain joins TRBV5-4 and TRBJ2-7, with 7 nucleotides matching TRBD1. This TCR derives from a human donor with non-small cell lung cancer who had a complete response to radiotherapy plus ipilimumab. The CDR3 coding sequence is TGTGCCAGCAGCTTAATGTTACAGGGGATTGACGAGCAGTACTTC. Encoded protein: CASSLMLQGIDEQYF.